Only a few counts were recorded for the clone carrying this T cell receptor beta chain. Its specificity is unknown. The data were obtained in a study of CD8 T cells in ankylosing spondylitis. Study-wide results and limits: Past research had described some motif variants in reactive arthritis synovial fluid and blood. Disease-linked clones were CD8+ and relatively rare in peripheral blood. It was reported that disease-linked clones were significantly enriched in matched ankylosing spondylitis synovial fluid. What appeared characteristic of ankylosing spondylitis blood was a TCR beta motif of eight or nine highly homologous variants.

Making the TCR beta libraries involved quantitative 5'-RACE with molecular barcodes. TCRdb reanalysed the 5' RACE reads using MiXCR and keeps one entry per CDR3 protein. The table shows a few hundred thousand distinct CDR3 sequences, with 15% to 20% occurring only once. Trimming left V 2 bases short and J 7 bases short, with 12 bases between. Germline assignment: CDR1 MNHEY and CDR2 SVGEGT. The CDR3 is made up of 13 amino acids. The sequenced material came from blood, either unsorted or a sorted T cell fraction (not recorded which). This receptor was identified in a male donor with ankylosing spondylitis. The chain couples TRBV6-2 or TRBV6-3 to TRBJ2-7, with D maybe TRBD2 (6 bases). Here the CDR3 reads CASSYRAAGEQYF. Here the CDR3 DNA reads TGTGCCAGCAGTTACAGGGCCGCGGGGGAGCAGTACTTC.